The entry below gives a single TCR beta chain sequence along with its context. Its cognate antigen is unknown. This sample was taken from a study of T cell responses to AZD1222 COVID-19 vaccine. Study results and limitations: Clonal diversity was possibly underestimated, and the donors were mostly white British, with more females. Nearly half of spike-specific TCRs reportedly target variant regions that are unmutated in the B.1.351 and B.1.1.7 variants.

Per germline, CDR1 SGHRS and CDR2 YFSETQ. V was shortened by 5 bases and J by 7 bases, with 9 bases between the two germline ends. This CDR3 is built from 11 residues. Profiling relied on immunoSEQ multiplex PCR, and the TCRdb table lists in-frame clones only, not all of them. The sample has tens of thousands of clones, roughly 87% seen once; the top ten hold less than 3.5%. V gene TRBV5-1 combines with J gene TRBJ1-1, with D possibly TRBD1 on 6 matching bases. The receptor's source is an adult who received the AZD1222 COVID-19 vaccine. The sequenced sample was peripheral blood, obtained 28 days after the second AZD1222 dose. The CDR3 region has the DNA TGCGCCAGCAGAGAGGGGGTTGAAGCTTTCTTT. Its protein product is CASREGVEAFF.